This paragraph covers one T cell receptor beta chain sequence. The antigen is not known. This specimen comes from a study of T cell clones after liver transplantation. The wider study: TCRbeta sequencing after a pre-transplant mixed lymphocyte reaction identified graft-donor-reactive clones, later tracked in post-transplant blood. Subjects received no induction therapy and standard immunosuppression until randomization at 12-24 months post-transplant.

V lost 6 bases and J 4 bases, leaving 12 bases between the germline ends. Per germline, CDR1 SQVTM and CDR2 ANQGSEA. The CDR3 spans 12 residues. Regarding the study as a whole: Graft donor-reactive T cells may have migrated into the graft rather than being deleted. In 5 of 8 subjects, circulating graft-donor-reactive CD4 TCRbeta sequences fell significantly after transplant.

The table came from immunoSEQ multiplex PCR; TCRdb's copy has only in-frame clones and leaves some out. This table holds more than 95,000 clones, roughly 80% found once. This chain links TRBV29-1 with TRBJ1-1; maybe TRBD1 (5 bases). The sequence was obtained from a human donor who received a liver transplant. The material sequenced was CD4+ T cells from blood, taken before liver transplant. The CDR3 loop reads CSVQTGITEAFF. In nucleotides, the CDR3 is TGCAGCGTCCAAACAGGAATCACTGAAGCTTTCTTT.